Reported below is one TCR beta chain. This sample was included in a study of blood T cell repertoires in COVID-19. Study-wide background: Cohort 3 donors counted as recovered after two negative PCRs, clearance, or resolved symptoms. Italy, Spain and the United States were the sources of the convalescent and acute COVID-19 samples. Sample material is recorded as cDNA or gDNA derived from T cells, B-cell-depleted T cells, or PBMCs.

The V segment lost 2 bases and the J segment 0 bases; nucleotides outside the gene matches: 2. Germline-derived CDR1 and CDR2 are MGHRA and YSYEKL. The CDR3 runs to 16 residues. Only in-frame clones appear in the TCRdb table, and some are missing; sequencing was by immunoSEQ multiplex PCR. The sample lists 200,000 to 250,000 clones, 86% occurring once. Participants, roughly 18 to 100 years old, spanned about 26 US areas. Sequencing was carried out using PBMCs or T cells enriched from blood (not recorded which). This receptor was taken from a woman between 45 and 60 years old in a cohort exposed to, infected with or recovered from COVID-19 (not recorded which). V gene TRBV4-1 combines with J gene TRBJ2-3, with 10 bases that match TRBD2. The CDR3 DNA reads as TGCGCCAGCAGCCAATTAGCGGGGGGAAGCACAGATACGCAGTATTTT. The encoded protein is CASSQLAGGSTDTQYF.